A single sample gave rise to the 24 T cell receptor beta chains below, sequenced in a study of shared clonotypes between healthy human individuals. Data came from immunoSEQ multiplex PCR; TCRdb stores just in-frame clones and leaves some out. This table holds hundreds of thousands of clones, roughly 97% found once. Material for sequencing was naive CD4+ T cells sorted from blood. Noted subset: CD45RA+ positively selected. These receptors came from a woman between 25 and 40 years old in good health.

As concerns this clone: The sample carries other DNA sequences with the same CDR3. V usage is TRBV28 and J usage is TRBJ1-2; D is unclear. The V gene's germline CDR1 is MDHEN and CDR2 SYDVKM. V lost 9 bases, J lost 2 bases, and 13 bases lay in between. The CDR3 covers 13 residues. This CDR3 is CASSQDRNYGYTF. DNA of the CDR3: TGTGCCAGTTCTCAGGATAGGAACTATGGCTACACCTTC.

The V call is TRBV10-1, the J call TRBJ2-7, with 9 nucleotides matching TRBD1. Germline loops: CDR1 WNHNN, CDR2 SYGVQD (reference sequence). After removal of 5 bases from V and 7 bases from J, the junction contained 6 bases not matched to a gene. This CDR3 has 13 amino acids. In DNA, the CDR3 is TGCGCCAGCAGTACAGGGGGCTCGGGAGAGCAGTACTTC. Protein product: CASSTGGSGEQYF.

For this clone: Other DNA variants within this sample encode the same CDR3. V usage is TRBV10-3 and J usage is TRBJ2-5; D perhaps matches TRBD2 (7 bases). Germline CDR1 reads ENHRY; CDR2 reads SYGVKD. Trimming took off 3 bases at V and 4 bases at J, with 15 bases between the two ends. The CDR3 has 15 amino acids. CDR3 sequence: CAISESLGGGETQYF. In DNA, the CDR3 is TGTGCCATCAGTGAATCACTAGGGGGGGGAGAGACCCAGTACTTC.

This clone was counted a single time. The V gene is TRBV20-1, the J gene TRBJ2-7, with a tentative D call TRBD1 (5 bases). Germline CDR1 and CDR2: DFQATT and SNEGSKA (reference sequence). The CDR3 length is 11 residues. The germline V and J ends were trimmed by 6 bases and 5 bases, with 11 bases remaining between them. The CDR3 nucleotides read TGCAGTGCCAGAAGGGGTGACGAGCAGTACTTC. This encodes CSARRGDEQYF.

V gene TRBV4-1 combines with J gene TRBJ2-1, with D perhaps matching TRBD2 (6 bases). CDR1 is MGHRA and CDR2 is YSYEKL in the germline V gene. Trimming pared 0 bases from V and 0 bases from J, leaving 12 bases between. The CDR3 runs 17 residues. The DNA of the CDR3 is TGCGCCAGCAGCCAAGACGTAGCGGCGGCCTCCTACAATGAGCAGTTCTTC. Translating gives CASSQDVAAASYNEQFF.

The chain has TRBV5-6 and TRBJ1-1, with no clear D. From germline, CDR1 is SGHDT and CDR2 YYEEEE. V gave up 3 bases and J gave up 5 bases, with 8 bases separating them. This CDR3 spans 12 amino acids. The CDR3 sequence is CASSYDRTEAFF. CDR3 DNA sequence: TGTGCCAGCAGCTACGATAGAACTGAAGCTTTCTTT.

The chain recombines TRBV4-1 with TRBJ2-3; D remains unclear. The CDR3 has 16 amino acids. Per the germline V gene, CDR1 is MGHRA and CDR2 is YSYEKL. Trimming stripped 3 bases from V and 4 bases from J, with 17 bases between. The CDR3 DNA sequence: TGCGCCAGCAGCCACTCCGCGGCTCGGTCCCCAGATACGCAGTATTTT. Translated, it gives CASSHSAARSPDTQYF.

This clone was counted once. This chain uses TRBV28 with TRBJ1-5; D unresolved. Trimming stripped 2 bases from V and 4 bases from J, with 6 bases between. This CDR3 is 13 amino acids long. Germline CDR1 MDHEN, CDR2 SYDVKM. The chain's CDR3 is CASSLIRNQPQHF. DNA for the CDR3: TGTGCCAGCAGTTTAATACGTAATCAGCCCCAGCATTTT. Full variable domain (remainder filled in from reference TRBV28 and TRBJ1-5): DVKVTQSSRYLVKRTGEKVFLECVQDMDHENMFWYRQDPGLGLRLIYFSYDVKMKEKGDIPEGYSVSREKKERFSLILESASTNQTSMYLCASSLIRNQPQHFGDGTRLSIL.

The chain has TRBV2 and TRBJ1-3; D remains unclear. The CDR3 contains 15 residues. Germline CDR1 reads SNHLY; CDR2 reads FYNNEI. Trimming pared 7 bases from V and 4 bases from J, leaving 17 bases between. The CDR3 loop reads CASTDGPPGGNTIYF. Written as DNA, the CDR3 is TGTGCCAGCACGGACGGACCACCGGGAGGAAACACCATATATTTT.

The genes are TRBV19 and TRBJ2-1; the match to TRBD2 covers 11 bases. With V trimmed by 9 bases and J by 2 bases, 3 bases remained unmatched. Germline CDR1 and CDR2: LNHDA and SQIVND (reference sequence). CDR3 size: 14 residues. The CDR3 loop is CASVSGRAYNEQFF. Here the CDR3 DNA reads TGTGCCAGCGTTAGCGGGAGGGCCTACAATGAGCAGTTCTTC.

Only one count was recorded for this clone. The V gene is TRBV19, the J gene TRBJ1-4; no clear D. This CDR3 region has 15 residues. CDR1 and CDR2 from the germline V gene are LNHDA and SQIVND (reference sequence). V lost 5 bases and J lost 8, with 18 bases in between. DNA for the CDR3: TGTGCCAGTAGTCCCTACTCCGGTCTCCCGGAAAAACTGTTTTTT. Residues: CASSPYSGLPEKLFF.

The rearrangement links TRBV7-9 to TRBJ2-7; D is unresolved. The germline V and J ends were trimmed by 4 bases and 3 bases, with 10 bases remaining between them. Germline V gene data show CDR1 as SEHNR and CDR2 as FQNEAQ (reference sequence). This CDR3 spans 13 amino acids. CDR3 sequence: CASSSTADYEQYF. The CDR3 DNA sequence: TGTGCCAGCAGCTCCACCGCTGACTACGAGCAGTACTTC.

CDR3 nucleotide sequence: TGCGCCAGCAGGGGACTAGCGGGAGTCGGGTCCTACAATGAGCAGTTCTTC. This codes for CASRGLAGVGSYNEQFF. The gene calls are TRBV10-2 and TRBJ2-1; 14 nucleotides agree with TRBD2. V shed 6 bases, J shed 1 base, and the junction held 5 bases outside the gene matches. The germline gives CDR1 WSHSY, CDR2 SAAADI. The CDR3 length is 17 residues.

The J gene is TRBJ2-4, the V gene TRBV21-1; TRBD2 is the table's D call and was not checked against the DNA. TRBV21-1 is a recognized pseudogene. The CDR3 extends over 17 amino acids. CDR3 loop: CASSKDLRGLAKNIQYF. CDR3 nucleotide sequence: TGTGCCAGCAGCAAAGATTTGAGAGGTTTAGCCAAAAACATTCAGTACTTC.

As to this clone: A read error is likely, as this CDR3 ends without the conserved phenylalanine or tryptophan. The limits of the CDR3 on the DNA are not certain, so only TCRdb's listed CDR3 is given. CDR3 sequence: CASGPPVA. The V gene is TRBV6-6, the J gene TRBJ2-7; TRBD1, the table's D call, was not compared with the DNA. 8 amino acids form the CDR3, both terminal residues included. Per the germline V gene, CDR1 is MNHNY and CDR2 is SVGAGI (reference sequence).

The chain joins TRBV6-4 to TRBJ1-1; 9 bases agree with TRBD1. Germline CDR1 and CDR2: MRHNA and SNTAGT. The CDR3 is 13 residues long. The V gene end was trimmed by 4 bases and the J gene end by 5 bases; junction bases not matched to a gene: 2. The CDR3 loop reads CASSVDRGTEAFF. As DNA, the CDR3 is TGTGCCAGCAGTGTGGACAGGGGTACTGAAGCTTTCTTT.

The chain links TRBV7-2 to TRBJ2-1, with D unclear. This CDR3 contains 14 residues. Germline V gene data show CDR1 as SGHTA and CDR2 as FQGNSA. V was shortened by 7 bases and J by 0 bases, with 10 bases between the two germline ends. CDR3 protein: CASMGSSSYNEQFF. The CDR3 DNA reads as TGTGCCAGCATGGGCAGCAGCTCCTACAATGAGCAGTTCTTC.

This chain joins TRBV7-8 and TRBJ2-5; D not resolved. The V end was cut by 3 bases, the J end by 1 base, with 6 bases between. The CDR3 is made up of 13 amino acids. CDR1 is SGHVS and CDR2 is FQNEAQ in the germline V gene. CDR3 sequence reads: CASSFFLQETQYF. DNA of the CDR3: TGTGCCAGCAGCTTTTTTCTCCAAGAGACCCAGTACTTC.

V and J are TRBV5-1 and TRBJ2-6; 9 positions agree with TRBD2. V lost 4 bases to trimming and J lost 0 bases; unmatched junction nucleotides: 8. The CDR3 extends over 18 amino acids. CDR1 and CDR2 (germline): SGHRS, YFSETQ. CDR3 loop: CASSAAGGGSSGANVLTF. CDR3 sequence (DNA): TGCGCCAGCAGCGCAGCGGGGGGAGGAAGCTCTGGGGCCAACGTCCTGACTTTC. Based on the CDR3 plus reference TRBV5-1 and TRBJ2-6, the full variable domain is KAGVTQTPRYLIKTRGQQVTLSCSPISGHRSVSWYQQTPGQGLQFLFEYFSETQRNKGNFPGRFSGRQFSNSRSEMNVSTLELGDSALYLCASSAAGGGSSGANVLTFGAGSRLTVL.

The chain links TRBV27 to TRBJ1-5; D remains unclear. The CDR3 extends over 12 amino acids. CDR1 MNHEY and CDR2 SMNVEV come from the germline V gene (reference sequence). V was pared by 5 bases and J by 3 bases, with 5 bases between. CDR3 coding DNA: TGTGCCAGCAGTGAGAACAATCAGCCCCAGCATTTT. Translation: CASSENNQPQHF.

V usage is TRBV5-4 and J usage is TRBJ2-1, with 7 positions matching TRBD2. The CDR3 runs 14 residues. Losses at the gene ends were 1 base for V and 6 bases for J; bases not matched to a gene: 4. CDR1 is SGHNT, CDR2 YYREEE, per germline (reference sequence). DNA of the CDR3: TGTGCCAGCAGCTTGCCCGCGGGGGTCAATGAGCAGTTCTTC. It specifies CASSLPAGVNEQFF.

As for this clone: At one end, the junction sequence differs from germline, possibly due to a read error. The gene calls are TRBV7-2 and TRBJ2-1; 11 positions match TRBD2. The CDR3 totals 15 residues. The germline V gene has CDR1 SGHTA and CDR2 FQGNSA. CDR3 amino acids: CASRLGTSGYNEQFF. CDR3 sequence (DNA): TGTGCCAGCAGATTAGGGACTAGCGGTTACAATGAGCAGTTCTTC.

In its sample, this clone was seen once. The chain combines TRBV18 with TRBJ2-5, with a weak D call TRBD2 (6 bases). Trimming cost V 6 bases and J 5 bases, with 10 bases left between them. The CDR3 contains 12 residues. Germline lookup yields CDR1 KGHSH and CDR2 LQKENI. The CDR3 reads CASSPSDETQYF. The CDR3 coding sequence is TGTGCCAGCTCTCCTAGCGACGAGACCCAGTACTTC. Looking up the rest from reference TRBV18 and TRBJ2-5 gives the full variable domain: NAGVMQNPRHLVRRRGQEARLRCSPMKGHSHVYWYRQLPEEGLKFMVYLQKENIIDESGMPKERFSAEFPKEGPSILRIQQVVRGDSAAYFCASSPSDETQYFGPGTRLLVL.

The chain recombines TRBV5-1 with TRBJ1-4; unclear D gene. Trimming left V 4 bases short and J 4 bases short, with 11 bases between. The CDR3 length is 14 residues. Germline assignment: CDR1 SGHRS and CDR2 YFSETQ. DNA for the CDR3: TGCGCCAGCAGCGGTGGGGAGATTAATGAAAAACTGTTTTTT. Translated: CASSGGEINEKLFF.